This T cell receptor (beta chain) was observed in a study of spatial heterogeneity in lung cancer (dated 2019 in TCRdb). Concerning the study at large: Beta-chain transcripts were consistently detected in greater numbers than alpha-chain transcripts, which likely reflects a higher abundance of beta-chain transcripts. In the raw uncorrected reads, each unique combination of TCR and UMI appeared more than ten times on average. In non-small cell lung cancer, the study quantitatively compared TCR alpha and beta repertoires across several tumor regions, matched nontumor lung, and blood. Nonsynonymous mutation counts, determined by whole-exome sequencing of tumor tissue, were related to TCR repertoire features. At surgery, both alpha and beta chains were TCR-sequenced in 220 tumor regions, fewer than 85 matched nontumor lung samples and around 50 PBMC samples. Results the study describes overall, beyond this receptor: Ubiquitous expanded tumor TCRs were detected in blood more often at tumor resection than at routine follow-up. Additional single-cell paired TCR alpha and beta sequencing was considered necessary to confirm, at a functional level, the hypothesis that regional TCRs recognize regional mutations.

For CDR1 and CDR2, the germline V gene (reference sequence) lists GTSNPN and SVGIG. At the junction V is shortened by 0 bases and J by 6 bases; bases outside the gene matches: 4. The CDR3 covers 13 residues, taking in both the cysteine and the phenylalanine. Here the CDR3 DNA is all that survives: 39 bases in frame from base 1. The receptor library was made with 5' RACE. The reads were generated on a NextSeq 500. In the TCR library protocol, a unique molecular identifier was attached to each TCR cDNA molecule so that PCR and sequencing errors could be corrected. Processing in the source paper ran as follows. TCR identification, UMI-based error correction and CDR3 extraction were performed with Decombinator tools. Expanded TCRs were defined as those above a frequency of 2 per 1,000, corresponding to the top 1% of the tumor frequency distribution. Rényi diversity was computed with the R vegan package after subsampling each repertoire 100 times to 5,000 TCRs. CDR3 similarity networks were constructed using string-kernel similarity of amino acid triplets, with links drawn between CDR3s whose pairwise similarity was above 0.82. The public reads were reprocessed in TCRdb via fastp at Q25 and MiXCR, keeping in-frame beta chains. Records with the same CDR3 protein are collapsed into one entry carrying the most frequent genes and DNA. For this entry, the V and J calls and clone size follow TCRdb and not the study's own pipeline. The sample table shows tens of thousands of distinct CDR3 sequences, and approximately 12% are seen once. The top ten constitute approximately 4.6% of the sample.

Of note for this clonotype: Its antigen specificity is not known. No much larger clonotype is one base removed from it; base qualities were not supplied.

The intended sense of this specimen's time point label: sample taken at primary tumor resection. Without any cell sorting, TCR sequencing was performed on whole RNA extracted either from tumor and nontumor lung tissue or from cryopreserved PBMC samples. The donors were 70 or so patients from the lung TRACERx cohort who had early-stage, untreated non-small cell lung cancer. A patient was chosen for TCR sequencing only when enough RNA was available from at least two tumor regions. This material consisted of PBMCs, taken at surgery. The chain is encoded by TRBV30 joined to TRBJ2-7, and 8 junctional nucleotides match TRBD1. The source is a male donor with early-stage non-small cell lung cancer. The base sequence is TGTGCCTGGAGTGTAACTCAGGGGGCCGAGCAGTACTTC. Its amino acids are CAWSVTQGAEQYF.